These 12 T cell receptor beta chains were all obtained from the same sample, sequenced in a study of T cell changes during pregnancy in multiple sclerosis. This table comes from immunoSEQ multiplex PCR, and its TCRdb copy is limited to in-frame clones, with some not included. This table holds tens of thousands of clones, approximately 92% found once. Material: peripheral blood, obtained in the third trimester of pregnancy. These receptors were collected from a female donor in good health, enrolled as a control in a pregnancy study.

The chain links TRBV6-1 to TRBJ1-1; D gene unclear. Trimming cost V 10 bases and J 0 bases, with 12 bases left between them. From germline, CDR1 is MNHNS and CDR2 SASEGT. There are 13 residues in the CDR3. The CDR3 sequence: CATGEGMNTEAFF. CDR3 DNA: TGTGCCACCGGCGAGGGAATGAACACTGAAGCTTTCTTT.

The CDR3 loop is CASSFVDRSGSGANVLTF. CDR3 sequence (DNA): TGTGCCAGCAGTTTCGTAGACAGGAGCGGCTCTGGGGCCAACGTCCTGACTTTC. The chain carries TRBV28 and TRBJ2-6, with a tentative D call TRBD1 (6 bases). The V gene lost 3 bases and the J gene lost 0 bases, with 15 bases spanning the gap. Germline V CDR1 and CDR2: MDHEN, SYDVKM. The CDR3 has 18 residues.

This rearrangement joins TRBV5-4 to TRBJ2-2, with D possibly matching TRBD2 (6 bases). Germline CDR1 reads SGHNT; CDR2 reads YYREEE (reference sequence). CDR3 length: 14 residues. The ends were cut back, 5 bases at V and 7 bases at J, with 15 bases in the middle. The CDR3 protein is CASRLMGRDGELFF. The CDR3 DNA is TGTGCCAGCAGGTTGATGGGGCGGGACGGGGAGCTGTTTTTT.

This chain joins TRBV29-1 and TRBJ2-5; a possible D gene is TRBD1 (6 bases). Trimming shortened V by 3 bases and J by 5 bases, and 13 bases separated the two germline ends. There are 13 residues in the CDR3. Germline V lookup: CDR1 SQVTM, CDR2 ANQGSEA. CDR3 residues: CSVDTGTRETQYF. CDR3 nucleotide sequence: TGCAGCGTTGACACAGGGACGCGGGAGACCCAGTACTTC.

The V and J genes are TRBV4-1 and TRBJ1-4, with a tentative D call TRBD1 (6 bases). The CDR3 sequence is 15 residues long. Trimming pared 4 bases from V and 0 bases from J, leaving 9 bases between. Germline values: CDR1 MGHRA, CDR2 YSYEKL. The CDR3 loop reads CASSPDSSTNEKLFF. The CDR3 DNA follows: TGCGCCAGCAGCCCGGACAGCTCAACTAATGAAAAACTGTTTTTT.

V is TRBV10-1 and J is TRBJ2-7; D not resolved. Germline loops: CDR1 WNHNN, CDR2 SYGVQD (reference sequence). The CDR3 consists of 13 residues. V lost 2 bases to trimming and J lost 3 bases, with 8 bases between them. The CDR3 here is CASSEKPNYEQYF. CDR3 nucleotide sequence: TGCGCCAGCAGTGAGAAGCCCAACTACGAGCAGTACTTC.

This sequence joins TRBV28 and TRBJ1-1; TRBD1 aligns across 7 bases. Trimming cost V 6 bases and J 5 bases; bases outside gene matches: 6. The CDR3 covers 13 residues. Per germline, CDR1 MDHEN and CDR2 SYDVKM. This CDR3 is CASSRQGETEAFF. For the CDR3, the DNA is TGTGCCAGCAGCCGACAGGGTGAGACTGAAGCTTTCTTT.

The CDR3 protein is CASSEGAGEKLFF. The DNA for the CDR3 is TGTGCCAGCAGCGAGGGGGCGGGTGAAAAACTGTTTTTT. The gene calls are TRBV5-6 and TRBJ1-4; 7 bases fit TRBD1. The V gene's germline CDR1 is SGHDT and CDR2 YYEEEE. The CDR3 spans 13 residues. The junction had 4 bases not matched to a gene; V was cut back by 4 bases and J by 7 bases. The whole variable domain, filled in from reference TRBV5-6 and TRBJ1-4, reads DAGVTQSPTHLIKTRGQQVTLRCSPKSGHDTVSWYQQALGQGPQFIFQYYEEEERQRGNFPDRFSGHQFPNYSSELNVNALLLGDSALYLCASSEGAGEKLFFGSGTQLSVL.

The chain is built from TRBV29-1 and TRBJ1-2; D possibly corresponds to TRBD1 (5 bases). In germline, CDR1 is SQVTM, CDR2 ANQGSEA. The length of the CDR3 is 15 residues. Between the trimmed V and J ends, which lost 7 bases and 3 bases, there was a span of 21 bases. The CDR3 region is CSALTVGRIDYGYTF. The DNA for the CDR3 is TGCAGCGCTCTGACGGTGGGGCGAATCGACTATGGCTACACCTTC.

The rearrangement uses TRBV6-4 and TRBJ1-1; maybe TRBD1 (5 bases). The CDR3 has 15 amino acids. Trimming took off 0 bases at V and 0 bases at J, with 8 bases between the two ends. CDR1 is MRHNA, CDR2 SNTAGT, per germline. The CDR3 nucleotides are TGTGCCAGCAGTGACTCCCCAGGGTTGAACACTGAAGCTTTCTTT. Its translation: CASSDSPGLNTEAFF.

This chain uses TRBV7-2 with TRBJ2-7; 7 bases line up with TRBD2. Trimming took 5 bases from V and 7 from J; bases not matched to a gene: 20. Germline-derived CDR1 and CDR2 are SGHTA and FQGNSA. The CDR3 length is 17 residues. In nucleotides, the CDR3 is TGTGCCAGCAGCCTGATATCCCTGGGCGGGAGATCGGGGGAGCAGTACTTC. Its protein product is CASSLISLGGRSGEQYF. Combining the CDR3 with reference TRBV7-2 and TRBJ2-7 gives the whole variable domain GAGVSQSPSNKVTEKGKDVELRCDPISGHTALYWYRQSLGQGLEFLIYFQGNSAPDKSGLPSDRFSAERTGGSVSTLTIQRTQQEDSAVYLCASSLISLGGRSGEQYFGPGTRLTVT.

The chain recombines TRBV28 with TRBJ2-3, with D tentatively TRBD2 (6 bases). The CDR3 is 12 amino acids. V was trimmed by 7 bases and J by 6 bases, leaving 11 bases between them. Germline lookup yields CDR1 MDHEN and CDR2 SYDVKM. CDR3 region: CASTLGTDTQYF. In nucleotides, the CDR3 is TGTGCCAGCACCTTAGGGACTGATACGCAGTATTTT. Combining the CDR3 with reference TRBV28 and TRBJ2-3 gives the whole variable domain DVKVTQSSRYLVKRTGEKVFLECVQDMDHENMFWYRQDPGLGLRLIYFSYDVKMKEKGDIPEGYSVSREKKERFSLILESASTNQTSMYLCASTLGTDTQYFGPGTRLTVL.